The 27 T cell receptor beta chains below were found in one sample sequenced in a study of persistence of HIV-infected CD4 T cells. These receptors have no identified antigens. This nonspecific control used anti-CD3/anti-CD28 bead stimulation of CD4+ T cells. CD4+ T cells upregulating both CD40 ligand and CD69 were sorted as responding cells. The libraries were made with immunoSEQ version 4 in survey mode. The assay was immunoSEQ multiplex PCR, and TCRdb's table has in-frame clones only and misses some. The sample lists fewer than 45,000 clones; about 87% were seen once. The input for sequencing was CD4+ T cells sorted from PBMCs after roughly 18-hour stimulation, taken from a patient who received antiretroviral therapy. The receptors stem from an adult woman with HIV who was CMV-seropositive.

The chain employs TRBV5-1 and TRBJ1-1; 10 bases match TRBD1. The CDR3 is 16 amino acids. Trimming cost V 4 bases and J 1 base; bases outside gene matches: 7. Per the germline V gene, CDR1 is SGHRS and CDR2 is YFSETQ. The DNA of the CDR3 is TGCGCCAGCAGCCCCCGGACAGGGGGACCGAACACTGAAGCTTTCTTT. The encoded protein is CASSPRTGGPNTEAFF.

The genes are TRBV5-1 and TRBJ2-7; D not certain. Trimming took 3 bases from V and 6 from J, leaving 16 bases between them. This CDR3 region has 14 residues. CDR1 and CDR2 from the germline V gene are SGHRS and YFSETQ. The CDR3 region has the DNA TGCGCCAGCAGCTCTCGTGAAGGGCCCCTCGAGCAGTACGTC. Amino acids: CASSSREGPLEQYV.

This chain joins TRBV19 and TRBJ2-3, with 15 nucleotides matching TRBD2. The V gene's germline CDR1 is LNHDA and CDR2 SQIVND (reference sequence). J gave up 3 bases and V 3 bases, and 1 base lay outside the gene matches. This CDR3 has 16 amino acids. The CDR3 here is CASSIGLAGGTDTQYF. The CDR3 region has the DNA TGTGCCAGTAGTATCGGACTAGCGGGGGGGACAGATACGCAGTATTTT.

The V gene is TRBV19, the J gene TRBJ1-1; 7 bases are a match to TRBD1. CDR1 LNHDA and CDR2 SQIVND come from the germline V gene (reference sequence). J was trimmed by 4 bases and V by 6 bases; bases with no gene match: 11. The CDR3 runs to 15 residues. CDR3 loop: CASSVQGLRSTEAFF. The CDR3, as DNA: TGTGCCAGTAGCGTACAGGGGTTGAGGTCCACTGAAGCTTTCTTT. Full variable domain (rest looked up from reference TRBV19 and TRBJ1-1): DGGITQSPKYLFRKEGQNVTLSCEQNLNHDAMYWYRQDPGQGLRLIYYSQIVNDFQKGDIAEGYSVSREKKESFPLTVTSAQKNPTAFYLCASSVQGLRSTEAFFGQGTRLTVV.

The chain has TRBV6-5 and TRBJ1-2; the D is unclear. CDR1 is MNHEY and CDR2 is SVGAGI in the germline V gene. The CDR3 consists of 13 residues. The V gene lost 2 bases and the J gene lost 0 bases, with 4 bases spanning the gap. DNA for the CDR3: TGTGCCAGCAGTTACGATCCTAACTATGGCTACACCTTC. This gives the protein CASSYDPNYGYTF.

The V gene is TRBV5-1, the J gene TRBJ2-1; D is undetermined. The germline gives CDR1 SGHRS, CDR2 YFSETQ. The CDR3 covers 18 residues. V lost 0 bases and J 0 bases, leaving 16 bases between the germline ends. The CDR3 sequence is CASSLGRETVSSYNEQFF. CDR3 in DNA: TGCGCCAGCAGCTTGGGCCGTGAGACGGTTAGCTCCTACAATGAGCAGTTCTTC.

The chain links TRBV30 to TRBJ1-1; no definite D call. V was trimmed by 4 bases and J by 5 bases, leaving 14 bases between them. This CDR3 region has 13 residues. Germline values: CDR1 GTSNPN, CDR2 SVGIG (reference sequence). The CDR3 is CAWTRPGLTEAFF. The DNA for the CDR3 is TGTGCCTGGACCCGACCGGGATTGACTGAAGCTTTCTTT.

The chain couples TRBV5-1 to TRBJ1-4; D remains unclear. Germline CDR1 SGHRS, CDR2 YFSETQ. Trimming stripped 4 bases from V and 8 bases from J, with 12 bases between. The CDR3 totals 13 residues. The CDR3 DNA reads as TGCGCCAGCAGCCCAGAACCGTACGAAAAACTGTTTTTT. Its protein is CASSPEPYEKLFF.

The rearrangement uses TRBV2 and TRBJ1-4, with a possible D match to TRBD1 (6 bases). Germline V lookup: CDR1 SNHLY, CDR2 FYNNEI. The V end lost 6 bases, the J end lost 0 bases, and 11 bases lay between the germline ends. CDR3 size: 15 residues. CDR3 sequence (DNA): TGTGCCAGCAGGCCCGGGGGCGCAACTAATGAAAAACTGTTTTTT. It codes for CASRPGGATNEKLFF.

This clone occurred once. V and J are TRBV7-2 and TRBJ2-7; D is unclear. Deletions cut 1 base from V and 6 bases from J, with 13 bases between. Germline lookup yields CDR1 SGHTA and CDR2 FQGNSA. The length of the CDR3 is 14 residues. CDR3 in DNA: TGTGCCAGCAGCTTAGTGTCCGACAAGGCCGAGCAGTACTTC. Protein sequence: CASSLVSDKAEQYF.

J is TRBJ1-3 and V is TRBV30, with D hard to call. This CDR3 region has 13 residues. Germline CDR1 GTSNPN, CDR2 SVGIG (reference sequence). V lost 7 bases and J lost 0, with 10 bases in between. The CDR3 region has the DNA TGTGCCTATATAGGGTCCTCTGGAAACACCATATATTTT. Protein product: CAYIGSSGNTIYF.

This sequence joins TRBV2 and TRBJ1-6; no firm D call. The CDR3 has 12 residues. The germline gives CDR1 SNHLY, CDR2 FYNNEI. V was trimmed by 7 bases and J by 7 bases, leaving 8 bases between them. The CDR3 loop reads CASNLANSPLHF. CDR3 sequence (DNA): TGTGCCAGCAATTTGGCGAATTCACCCCTCCACTTT.

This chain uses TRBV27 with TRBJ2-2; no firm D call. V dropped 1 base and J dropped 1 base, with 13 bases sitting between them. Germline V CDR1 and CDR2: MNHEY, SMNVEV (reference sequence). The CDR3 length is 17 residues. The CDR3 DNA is TGTGCCAGCAGTTTATTAGGCCGCGGCAAGAACACCGGGGAGCTGTTTTTT. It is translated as CASSLLGRGKNTGELFF.

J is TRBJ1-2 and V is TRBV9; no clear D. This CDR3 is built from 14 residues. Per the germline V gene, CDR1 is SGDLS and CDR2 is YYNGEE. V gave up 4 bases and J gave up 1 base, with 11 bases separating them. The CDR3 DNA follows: TGTGCCAGCAGCCCTAGAGGTTTTAACTATGGCTACACCTTC. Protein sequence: CASSPRGFNYGYTF.

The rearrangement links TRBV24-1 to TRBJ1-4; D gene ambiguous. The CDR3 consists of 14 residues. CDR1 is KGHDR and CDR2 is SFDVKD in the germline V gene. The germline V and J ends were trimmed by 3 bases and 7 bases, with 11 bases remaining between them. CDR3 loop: CATSDPPPGEKLFF. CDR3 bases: TGTGCCACCAGTGATCCTCCCCCAGGTGAAAAACTGTTTTTT.

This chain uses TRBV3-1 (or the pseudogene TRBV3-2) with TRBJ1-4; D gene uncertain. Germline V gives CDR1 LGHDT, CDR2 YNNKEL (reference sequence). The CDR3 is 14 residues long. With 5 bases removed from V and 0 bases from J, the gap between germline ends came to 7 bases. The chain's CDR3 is CASSYRATNEKLFF. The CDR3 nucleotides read TGTGCCAGCAGCTACAGAGCAACTAATGAAAAACTGTTTTTT.

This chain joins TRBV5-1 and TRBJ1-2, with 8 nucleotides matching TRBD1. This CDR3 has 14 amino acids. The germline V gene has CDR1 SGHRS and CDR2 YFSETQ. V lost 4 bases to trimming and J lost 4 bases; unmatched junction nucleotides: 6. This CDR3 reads CASSTPQGVYGYTF. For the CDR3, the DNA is TGCGCCAGCAGCACACCACAGGGGGTCTATGGCTACACCTTC.

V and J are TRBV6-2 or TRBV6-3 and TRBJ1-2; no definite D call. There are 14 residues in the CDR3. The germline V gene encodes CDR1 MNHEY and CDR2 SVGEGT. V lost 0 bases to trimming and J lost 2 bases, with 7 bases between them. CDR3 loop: CASSYSTINYGYTF. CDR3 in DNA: TGTGCCAGCAGTTACTCGACTATAAACTATGGCTACACCTTC.

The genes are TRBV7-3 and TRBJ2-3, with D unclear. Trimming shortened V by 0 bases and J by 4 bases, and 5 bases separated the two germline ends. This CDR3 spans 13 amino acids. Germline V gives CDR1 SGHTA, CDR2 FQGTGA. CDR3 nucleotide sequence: TGTGCCAGCAGCTTAACCCAACCAGATACGCAGTATTTT. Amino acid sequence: CASSLTQPDTQYF.

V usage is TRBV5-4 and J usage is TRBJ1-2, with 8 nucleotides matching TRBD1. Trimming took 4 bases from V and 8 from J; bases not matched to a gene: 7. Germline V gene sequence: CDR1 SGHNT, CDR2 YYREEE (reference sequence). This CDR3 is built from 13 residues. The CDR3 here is CASSQTGVLGYTF. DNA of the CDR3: TGTGCCAGCAGCCAGACAGGGGTACTCGGCTACACCTTC.

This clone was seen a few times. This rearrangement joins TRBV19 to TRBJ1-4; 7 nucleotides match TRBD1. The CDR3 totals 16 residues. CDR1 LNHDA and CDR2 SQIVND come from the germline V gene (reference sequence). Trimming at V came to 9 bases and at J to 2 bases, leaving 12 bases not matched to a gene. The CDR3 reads CASGDRVMRTNEKLFF. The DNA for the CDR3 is TGTGCCAGCGGAGACAGGGTAATGAGGACTAATGAAAAACTGTTTTTT. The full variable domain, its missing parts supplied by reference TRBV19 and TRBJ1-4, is DGGITQSPKYLFRKEGQNVTLSCEQNLNHDAMYWYRQDPGQGLRLIYYSQIVNDFQKGDIAEGYSVSREKKESFPLTVTSAQKNPTAFYLCASGDRVMRTNEKLFFGSGTQLSVL.

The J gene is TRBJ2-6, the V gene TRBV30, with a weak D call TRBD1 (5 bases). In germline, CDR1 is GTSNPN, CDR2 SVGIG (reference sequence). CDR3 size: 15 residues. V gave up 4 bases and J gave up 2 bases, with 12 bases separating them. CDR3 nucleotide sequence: TGTGCCTGGACCCTCCAGGGTGCTGGGGCCAACGTCCTGACTTTC. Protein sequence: CAWTLQGAGANVLTF.

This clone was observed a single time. The CDR3 sequence: CASSLMGVANYGYTF. CDR3 in DNA: TGTGCCAGCAGCTTGATGGGCGTCGCTAACTATGGCTACACCTTC. The chain joins TRBV5-4 to TRBJ1-2; no definite D call. The V and J ends lost 1 base and 0 bases respectively, with 10 bases between them. This CDR3 comprises 15 residues. In germline, CDR1 is SGHNT, CDR2 YYREEE (reference sequence).

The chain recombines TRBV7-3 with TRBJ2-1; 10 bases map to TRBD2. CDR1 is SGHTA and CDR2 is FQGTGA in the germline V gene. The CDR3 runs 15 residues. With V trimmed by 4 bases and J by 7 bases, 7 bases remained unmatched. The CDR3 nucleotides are TGTGCCAGCAGCTCCAGCGGGGGGGCTCAAAATGAGCAGTTCTTC. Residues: CASSSSGGAQNEQFF.

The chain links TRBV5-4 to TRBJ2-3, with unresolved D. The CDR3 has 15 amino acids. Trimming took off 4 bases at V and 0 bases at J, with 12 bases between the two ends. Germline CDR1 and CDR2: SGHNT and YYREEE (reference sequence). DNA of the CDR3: TGTGCCAGCAGCAAGTCTGGGGATAGCACAGATACGCAGTATTTT. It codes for CASSKSGDSTDTQYF.

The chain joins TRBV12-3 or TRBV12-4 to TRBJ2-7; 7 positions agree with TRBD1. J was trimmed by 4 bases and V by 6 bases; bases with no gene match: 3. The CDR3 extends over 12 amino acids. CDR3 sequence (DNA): TGTGCCAGCAGCCCAGGGGGTTACGAGCAGTACTTC. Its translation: CASSPGGYEQYF.

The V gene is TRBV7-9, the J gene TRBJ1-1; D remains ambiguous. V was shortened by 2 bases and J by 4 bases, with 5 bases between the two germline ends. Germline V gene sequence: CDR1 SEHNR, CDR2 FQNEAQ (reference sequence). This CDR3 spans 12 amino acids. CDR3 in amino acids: CASSLFSTEAFF. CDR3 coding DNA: TGTGCCAGCAGCTTATTTAGCACTGAAGCTTTCTTT. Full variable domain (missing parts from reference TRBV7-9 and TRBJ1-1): DTGVSQNPRHKITKRGQNVTFRCDPISEHNRLYWYRQTLGQGPEFLTYFQNEAQLEKSRLLSDRFSAERPKGSFSTLEIQRTEQGDSAMYLCASSLFSTEAFFGQGTRLTVV.